A single sample gave rise to the 28 T cell receptor beta chains below, sequenced in a study of T cells in localized non-small cell lung cancer. Only in-frame clones appear in the TCRdb table, and some are missing; sequencing was by immunoSEQ multiplex PCR. Among 1,000 or so clones, roughly a fifth were seen once, and the ten largest hold over 15%. The input for sequencing was normal lung tissue next to the tumor, taken before any cancer treatment. The receptor set was obtained from a male donor aged 60 or older with stage III lung adenocarcinoma.

This clone was picked up a small number of times. The chain couples TRBV11-1 to TRBJ2-3; either TRBD1 or TRBD2 may supply D (5 bases each). Trimming removed 4 bases from V and 2 bases from J, with 10 bases in between. The CDR3 spans 14 residues. The germline gives CDR1 SGHAT, CDR2 FQDESV (reference sequence). Here the CDR3 reads CASSWGRTTDTQYF. DNA of the CDR3: TGTGCCAGCAGCTGGGGGAGAACCACAGATACGCAGTATTTT.

V and J are TRBV28 and TRBJ1-5; D is perhaps TRBD1 (5 bases). With 7 bases removed from V and 1 base from J, the gap between germline ends came to 17 bases. CDR1 and CDR2 (germline): MDHEN, SYDVKM. This CDR3 comprises 16 residues. CDR3 bases: TGTGCCAGCACCCGAAGTAGGGGATGGAGCAATCAGCCCCAGCATTTT. Amino acid sequence: CASTRSRGWSNQPQHF.

This clone is medium-sized in the sample. The chain combines TRBV9 with TRBJ2-1, with 8 bases identical to TRBD1. The J segment lost 9 bases and the V segment lost 4 bases, leaving 12 bases of the junction unmatched. The germline V gene encodes CDR1 SGDLS and CDR2 YYNGEE. The CDR3 has 15 amino acids. The CDR3 sequence is CASSPDRGEGGEQFF. In nucleotides, the CDR3 is TGTGCCAGCAGCCCAGACAGGGGCGAAGGGGGTGAGCAGTTCTTC.

The gene calls are TRBV23-1 and TRBJ1-2; 10 bases fit TRBD1. TRBV23-1 is an ORF; its function is uncertain. V dropped 6 bases and J dropped 5; count of bases not matched to a gene: 9. The CDR3 spans 15 residues. This chain's CDR3 is CASSQEMGQGYGYTF. The CDR3 coding sequence is TGCGCCAGCAGCCAAGAAATGGGACAGGGGTATGGCTACACCTTC.

This clone is medium-sized within its sample. The chain employs TRBV11-3 and TRBJ2-7; D not certain. This CDR3 comprises 15 residues. Between the trimmed V and J ends, which lost 1 base and 0 bases, there was a span of 10 bases. Germline CDR1 and CDR2: SGHNT and YENEEA. CDR3 nucleotides: TGTGCCAGCAGCTTAGGACTGACGGGCTCCTACGAGCAGTACTTC. It encodes CASSLGLTGSYEQYF.

By sample fraction, this clone is medium-sized. The chain combines TRBV6-8 with TRBJ1-4, with no clear D. V was pared by 0 bases and J by 0 bases, with 14 bases between. There are 18 residues in the CDR3. Germline values: CDR1 MNHGY, CDR2 SAAAGT. In DNA, the CDR3 is TGTGCCAGCAGTTACTCCCGGCATCCACCCTCAACTAATGAAAAACTGTTTTTT. Protein: CASSYSRHPPSTNEKLFF.

This clone was counted only a few times. The chain combines TRBV6-8 with TRBJ1-1; weak D call: TRBD1 (6 bases). The germline CDR1 and CDR2 sequences are MNHGY and SAAAGT. CDR3 length: 14 amino acids. V lost 7 bases, J lost 0 bases, and 12 bases lay in between. The DNA for the CDR3 is TGTGCCAGCACCGAGGGGGAAATGAACACTGAAGCTTTCTTT. Translating it yields CASTEGEMNTEAFF.

This clone was observed a few times. This rearrangement joins TRBV11-3 to TRBJ1-4; maybe TRBD1 (5 bases). The germline gives CDR1 SGHNT, CDR2 YENEEA. The CDR3 contains 14 residues. Trimming cost V 5 bases and J 2 bases, with 9 bases left between them. CDR3: CASSPRQTNEKLFF. DNA of the CDR3: TGTGCCAGCAGCCCGCGACAGACTAATGAAAAACTGTTTTTT.

The V call is TRBV11-3, the J call TRBJ1-1; the D is unclear. Germline-derived CDR1 and CDR2 are SGHNT and YENEEA. This CDR3 has 14 residues. The V gene lost 8 bases and the J gene lost 1 base, with 14 bases spanning the gap. The CDR3 here is CASDSGGRNTEAFF. CDR3 nucleotides: TGTGCCAGCGACTCCGGAGGGAGGAACACTGAAGCTTTCTTT.

A few counts support this clone. This chain uses TRBV9 with TRBJ2-6, with unresolved D. The CDR3 is 16 residues long. Trimming took off 2 bases at V and 1 base at J, with 10 bases between the two ends. Looked up from germline, CDR1 is SGDLS and CDR2 is YYNGEE. This CDR3 is CASSVRKFSGANVLTF. The CDR3 DNA sequence: TGTGCCAGCAGCGTCCGCAAATTTTCTGGGGCCAACGTCCTGACTTTC.

This clone was seen only a few times. V gene TRBV11-3 combines with J gene TRBJ2-5; 7 nucleotides match TRBD1. Trimming cost V 5 bases and J 2 bases; bases outside gene matches: 5. The CDR3 is 14 amino acids. Germline CDR1 is SGHNT and CDR2 is YENEEA. DNA of the CDR3: TGTGCCAGCAGCCAAGGGACAGAGCAAGAGACCCAGTACTTC. Protein: CASSQGTEQETQYF.

J is TRBJ2-1 and V is TRBV6-8, with 10 bases matching TRBD1. The CDR3 length is 16 residues. Germline values: CDR1 MNHGY, CDR2 SAAAGT. With 5 bases clipped from V and 4 bases from J, the junction kept 8 bases outside the gene matches. This CDR3 is CASSDRGQTFYNEQFF. The CDR3 DNA reads as TGTGCCAGCAGTGACAGGGGGCAAACCTTTTACAATGAGCAGTTCTTC.

This chain uses TRBV6-8 with TRBJ2-5; D unclear. CDR3 length equals 12 residues. Looked up from germline, CDR1 is MNHGY and CDR2 is SAAAGT. V shed 0 bases and J shed 2 bases, with 1 base lying between them. CDR3 DNA sequence: TGTGCCAGCAGTTACTCACAAGAGACCCAGTACTTC. Amino acid sequence: CASSYSQETQYF.

This clone showed up just a few times. The chain employs TRBV15 and TRBJ2-5; D unresolved. This CDR3 comprises 14 residues. Trimming shortened V by 3 bases and J by 1 base, and 9 bases separated the two germline ends. Germline V gives CDR1 LNHNV, CDR2 YYDKDF (reference sequence). The CDR3 DNA reads TGTGCCACCAGCAGTCCCAACCCCCAAGAGACCCAGTACTTC. It yields the protein CATSSPNPQETQYF.

This clone was seen a handful of times. This chain joins TRBV5-1 and TRBJ2-1; D is perhaps TRBD2 (5 bases). V lost 4 bases and J 9 bases, leaving 23 bases between the germline ends. This CDR3 comprises 16 residues. Germline CDR1 reads SGHRS; CDR2 reads YFSETQ. The CDR3 spells CASSRRGSGPLTEQFF. CDR3 DNA: TGCGCCAGCAGCCGCCGGGGAAGCGGACCTTTAACTGAGCAGTTCTTC. Complete variable domain (other parts from reference TRBV5-1 and TRBJ2-1): KAGVTQTPRYLIKTRGQQVTLSCSPISGHRSVSWYQQTPGQGLQFLFEYFSETQRNKGNFPGRFSGRQFSNSRSEMNVSTLELGDSALYLCASSRRGSGPLTEQFFGPGTRLTVL.

J is TRBJ2-1 and V is TRBV19; D may be TRBD1 (6 bases). The CDR3 extends over 15 amino acids. Per germline, CDR1 LNHDA and CDR2 SQIVND (reference sequence). Trimming left V 4 bases short and J 5 bases short, with 15 bases between. DNA of the CDR3: TGTGCCAGTAGTAAGGAACAGGGCTTCCACAATGAGCAGTTCTTC. Encoded protein: CASSKEQGFHNEQFF.

The gene calls are TRBV25-1 and TRBJ2-1; D not resolved. Germline values: CDR1 MGHDK, CDR2 SYGVNS. Trimming took 8 bases from V and 5 from J, leaving 16 bases between them. The CDR3 is made up of 14 amino acids. CDR3 protein: CASLSTTDNNEQFF. In DNA, the CDR3 is TGTGCCAGCCTGTCCACGACGGATAACAATGAGCAGTTCTTC.

This clone was detected a few times. This chain uses TRBV9 with TRBJ2-3; 9 nucleotides agree with TRBD2. The ends lost 0 bases at V and 5 bases at J; junction bases unmatched: 7. This CDR3 is 16 amino acids long. Germline CDR1 reads SGDLS; CDR2 reads YYNGEE. The DNA for the CDR3 is TGTGCCAGCAGCGTAGTAGGCGGGGGGGCCGGAGATACGCAGTATTTT. Translation gives CASSVVGGGAGDTQYF. Using reference TRBV9 and TRBJ2-3 for the parts outside the CDR3, the full variable domain is DSGVTQTPKHLITATGQRVTLRCSPRSGDLSVYWYQQSLDQGLQFLIQYYNGEERAKGNILERFSAQQFPDLHSELNLSSLELGDSALYFCASSVVGGGAGDTQYFGPGTRLTVL.

This clone was recorded a few times. This chain links TRBV9 with TRBJ1-2, with 10 positions matching TRBD1. Looked up from germline, CDR1 is SGDLS and CDR2 is YYNGEE. Trimming at V came to 5 bases and at J to 7 bases, leaving 11 bases not matched to a gene. The CDR3 is made up of 15 amino acids. CDR3 bases: TGTGCCAGCAGTGAAGAGGCGACAGGGGGCTCTGGCTACACCTTC. Amino acid sequence: CASSEEATGGSGYTF.

This chain links TRBV14 with TRBJ2-1, with 9 bases fitting TRBD1. This CDR3 spans 16 amino acids. V was pared by 1 base and J by 3 bases, with 4 bases of the junction left unmatched. Germline V gene sequence: CDR1 SGHDN, CDR2 FVKESK. The CDR3 nucleotides are TGTGCCAGCAGCCAAGCGACAGGGGGTAACTACAATGAGCAGTTCTTC. It yields the protein CASSQATGGNYNEQFF.

This clone has more than one count but fewer than ten. The chain employs TRBV6-8 and TRBJ2-7; 8 bases line up with TRBD1. Germline loops: CDR1 MNHGY, CDR2 SAAAGT. This CDR3 contains 14 residues. With 7 bases clipped from V and 7 bases from J, the junction kept 12 bases outside the gene matches. The CDR3 sequence is CASTPTGGSREQYF. Here the CDR3 DNA reads TGTGCCAGCACTCCAACAGGGGGGAGCAGGGAGCAGTACTTC.

The CDR3 reads CASRIAGTQSRANVLTF. The CDR3 nucleotides are TGTGCAAGTCGCATAGCGGGCACACAAAGTCGGGCCAACGTCCTGACTTTC. The genes are TRBV12-2 and TRBJ2-6; no DNA check was done on the table's D call, TRBD1. TRBV12-2 is a pseudogene locus. The CDR3 spans 17 residues.

This clone is judged medium-sized. This chain connects TRBV6-8 to TRBJ1-5, with a tentative D call TRBD1 (6 bases). With 6 bases removed from V and 4 bases from J, the gap between germline ends came to 13 bases. The CDR3 covers 14 residues. Germline V CDR1 and CDR2: MNHGY, SAAAGT. The CDR3 sequence: CASSDGQKNQPQHF. The CDR3 nucleotides read TGTGCCAGCAGCGACGGACAGAAGAATCAGCCCCAGCATTTT.

This clone turned up a few times. The chain employs TRBV15 and TRBJ1-1; weak D call: TRBD1 (6 bases). Germline CDR1 and CDR2: LNHNV and YYDKDF (reference sequence). V lost 1 base and J lost 5, with 14 bases in between. The CDR3 is 15 residues long. CDR3 in amino acids: CATSRAEPGDTEAFF. DNA for the CDR3: TGTGCCACCAGCAGAGCCGAGCCAGGGGATACTGAAGCTTTCTTT. Looking up the rest from reference TRBV15 and TRBJ1-1 gives the full variable domain: DAMVIQNPRYQVTQFGKPVTLSCSQTLNHNVMYWYQQKSSQAPKLLFHYYDKDFNNEADTPDNFQSRRPNTSFCFLDIRSPGLGDTAMYLCATSRAEPGDTEAFFGQGTRLTVV.

By share of the sample, this clone is medium-sized. This sequence joins TRBV7-1 and TRBJ2-3; 8 bases are a match to TRBD1. TRBV7-1 is reported as an ORF; its role is uncertain. After removal of 10 bases from V and 6 bases from J, the junction contained 9 bases not matched to a gene. CDR3 length: 13 amino acids. In nucleotides, the CDR3 is TGTGCCACCCGACAGGGGACAGCGGATACGCAGTATTTT. Translating gives CATRQGTADTQYF.

The chain has TRBV18 and TRBJ2-3; the D is unclear. Germline V CDR1 and CDR2: KGHSH, LQKENI. V lost 1 base and J 4 bases, leaving 9 bases between the germline ends. The CDR3 runs to 14 residues. Here the CDR3 DNA reads TGTGCCAGCTCACCACGGGCGGATCCAGATACGCAGTATTTT. Its translation is CASSPRADPDTQYF.

This clone was detected only a few times. This rearrangement joins TRBV7-2 to TRBJ2-1; 7 bases are shared with TRBD2. V lost 4 bases and J lost 8; bases outside the gene matches: 11. CDR3 size: 15 residues. In germline, CDR1 is SGHTA, CDR2 FQGNSA. The CDR3 reads CASSSRETGWYEQFF. The CDR3 DNA follows: TGTGCCAGCAGCTCGCGGGAGACGGGTTGGTATGAGCAGTTCTTC.

This clone came up a few times. This chain joins TRBV18 and TRBJ1-1; TRBD1 aligns across 7 bases. In germline, CDR1 is KGHSH, CDR2 LQKENI. This CDR3 region has 13 residues. Losses at the gene ends were 4 bases for V and 3 bases for J; bases not matched to a gene: 2. CDR3 region: CASSRDRDTEAFF. For the CDR3, the DNA is TGTGCCAGCTCACGTGACAGGGACACTGAAGCTTTCTTT.